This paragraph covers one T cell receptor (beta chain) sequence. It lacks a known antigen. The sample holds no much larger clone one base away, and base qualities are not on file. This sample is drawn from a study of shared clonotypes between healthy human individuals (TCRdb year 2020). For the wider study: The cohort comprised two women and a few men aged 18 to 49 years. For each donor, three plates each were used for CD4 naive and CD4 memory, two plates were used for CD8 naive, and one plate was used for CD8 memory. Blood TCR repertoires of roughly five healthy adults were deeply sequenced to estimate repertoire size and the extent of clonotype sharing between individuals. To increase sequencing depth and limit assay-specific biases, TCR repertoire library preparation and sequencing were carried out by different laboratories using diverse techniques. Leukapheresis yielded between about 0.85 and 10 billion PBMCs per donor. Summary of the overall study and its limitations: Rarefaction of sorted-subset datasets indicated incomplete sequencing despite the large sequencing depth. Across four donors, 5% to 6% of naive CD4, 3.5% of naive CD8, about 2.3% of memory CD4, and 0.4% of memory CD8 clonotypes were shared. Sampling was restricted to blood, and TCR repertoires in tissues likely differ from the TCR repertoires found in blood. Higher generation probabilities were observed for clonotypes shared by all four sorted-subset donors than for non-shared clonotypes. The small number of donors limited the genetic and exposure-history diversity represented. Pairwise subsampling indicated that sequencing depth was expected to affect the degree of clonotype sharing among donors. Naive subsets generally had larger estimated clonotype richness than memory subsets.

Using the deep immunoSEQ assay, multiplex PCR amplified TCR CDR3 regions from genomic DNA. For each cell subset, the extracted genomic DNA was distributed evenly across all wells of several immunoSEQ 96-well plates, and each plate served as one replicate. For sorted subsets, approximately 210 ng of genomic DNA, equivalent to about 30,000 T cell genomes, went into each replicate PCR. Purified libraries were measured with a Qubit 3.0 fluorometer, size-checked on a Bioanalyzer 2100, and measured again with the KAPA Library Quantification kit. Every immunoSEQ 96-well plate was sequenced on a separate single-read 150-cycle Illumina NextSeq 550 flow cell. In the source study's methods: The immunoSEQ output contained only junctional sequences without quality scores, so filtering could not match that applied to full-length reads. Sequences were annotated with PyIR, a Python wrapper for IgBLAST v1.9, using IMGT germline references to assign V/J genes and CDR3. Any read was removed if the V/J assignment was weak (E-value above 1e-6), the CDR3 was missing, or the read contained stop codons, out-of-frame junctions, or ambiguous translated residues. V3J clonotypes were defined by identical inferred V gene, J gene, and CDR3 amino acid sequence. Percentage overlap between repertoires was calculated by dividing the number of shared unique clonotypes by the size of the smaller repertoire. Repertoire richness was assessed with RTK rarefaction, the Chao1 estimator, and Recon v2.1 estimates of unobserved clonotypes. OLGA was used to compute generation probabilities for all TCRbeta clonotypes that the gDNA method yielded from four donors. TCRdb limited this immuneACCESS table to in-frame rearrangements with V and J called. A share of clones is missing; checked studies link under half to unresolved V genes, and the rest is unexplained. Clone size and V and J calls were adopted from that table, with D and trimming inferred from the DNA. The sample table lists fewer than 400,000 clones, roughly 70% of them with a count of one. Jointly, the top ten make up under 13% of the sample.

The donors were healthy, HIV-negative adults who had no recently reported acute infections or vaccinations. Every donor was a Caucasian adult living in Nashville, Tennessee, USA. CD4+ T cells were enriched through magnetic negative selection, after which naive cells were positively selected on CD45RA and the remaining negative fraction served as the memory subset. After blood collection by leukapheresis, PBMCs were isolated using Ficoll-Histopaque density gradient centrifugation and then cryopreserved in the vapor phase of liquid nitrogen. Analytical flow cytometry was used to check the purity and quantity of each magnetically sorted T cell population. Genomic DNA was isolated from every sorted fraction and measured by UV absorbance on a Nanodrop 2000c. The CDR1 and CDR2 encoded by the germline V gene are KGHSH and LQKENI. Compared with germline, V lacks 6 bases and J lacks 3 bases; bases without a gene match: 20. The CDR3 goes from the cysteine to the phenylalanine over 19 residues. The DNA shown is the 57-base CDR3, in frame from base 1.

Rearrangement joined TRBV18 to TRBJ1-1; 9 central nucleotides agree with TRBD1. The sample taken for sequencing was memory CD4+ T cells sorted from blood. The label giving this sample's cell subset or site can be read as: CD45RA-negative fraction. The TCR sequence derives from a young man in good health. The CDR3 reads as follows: CASSLNGQGSLRRDTEAFF. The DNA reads TGTGCCAGCTCCCTCAACGGACAGGGGTCCTTACGGCGGGACACTGAAGCTTTCTTT.